This T cell receptor (beta chain) stems from a study of shared clonotypes between healthy human individuals. Terminally differentiated effector memory CD45RA+ cells were left out of the naive CD8 fraction, which was CD45RO-negative and positively selected for CCR7. Germline-derived CDR1 and CDR2 are SGHDT and YYEEEE. The CDR3 has 16 amino acids. Between the trimmed V and J ends, which lost 0 bases and 5 bases, there was a span of 17 bases. The protocol was immunoSEQ multiplex PCR, while the TCRdb copy is restricted to in-frame clones and leaves out a portion. This table holds roughly 2,000,000 clones, about 93% found once.

What was sequenced was naive CD8+ T cells from PBMCs. This receptor was taken from a man aged 18 to 35 in good health. Some clones in this sample may be carry-over from other donors' samples. The V call is TRBV5-6, the J call TRBJ2-5; D gene ambiguous. Here the CDR3 reads CASSLVWTGEMETQYF. The DNA for the CDR3 is TGTGCCAGCAGCTTGGTATGGACCGGAGAGATGGAGACCCAGTACTTC.